Below, 16 T cell receptor beta chains from the same sample are listed, as sequenced in a study of blood T cell repertoires in COVID-19. Produced via immunoSEQ multiplex PCR; TCRdb's table is partial and in-frame only. The sample yields roughly 280,000 clones, about 88% seen once. The sequenced sample consisted of peripheral blood. The receptor source for this set is a man aged 18 to 35 with active or convalescent COVID-19.

Only a few counts were recorded for this clone. V usage is TRBV29-1 and J usage is TRBJ2-2; D might be TRBD1 (5 bases). The V and J ends lost 7 bases and 2 bases respectively, with 11 bases between them. Germline CDR1 is SQVTM and CDR2 is ANQGSEA. This CDR3 spans 13 amino acids. CDR3 loop: CSGWTSNTGELFF. The CDR3 nucleotides read TGCAGCGGGTGGACATCTAACACCGGGGAGCTGTTTTTT.

V usage is TRBV2 and J usage is TRBJ2-1; 8 nucleotides line up with TRBD2. The germline V gene has CDR1 SNHLY and CDR2 FYNNEI. The V gene end was trimmed by 6 bases and the J gene end by 5 bases; junction bases not matched to a gene: 9. The CDR3 spans 15 residues. CDR3 amino acids: CASRAASGSNNEQFF. In DNA, the CDR3 is TGTGCCAGCAGGGCCGCTAGCGGGTCAAACAATGAGCAGTTCTTC.

The chain is built from TRBV28 and TRBJ1-5, with D possibly TRBD1 on 6 matching bases. There are 14 residues in the CDR3. Trimming left V 7 bases short and J 6 bases short, with 16 bases between. CDR1 MDHEN and CDR2 SYDVKM come from the germline V gene. CDR3 nucleotides: TGTGCCAGCACCATACTAGGGGGTACTCAGCCCCAGCATTTT. Protein product: CASTILGGTQPQHF. The variable domain in full, completed from reference TRBV28 and TRBJ1-5, reads DVKVTQSSRYLVKRTGEKVFLECVQDMDHENMFWYRQDPGLGLRLIYFSYDVKMKEKGDIPEGYSVSREKKERFSLILESASTNQTSMYLCASTILGGTQPQHFGDGTRLSIL.

This chain joins TRBV5-6 and TRBJ1-4; a weak D match, TRBD1 (5 bases). This CDR3 contains 14 residues. The germline V and J ends were trimmed by 3 bases and 5 bases, with 11 bases remaining between them. Germline V lookup: CDR1 SGHDT, CDR2 YYEEEE. The CDR3 loop reads CASSSGLKNEKLFF. The CDR3 nucleotides are TGTGCCAGCAGCTCAGGGTTGAAGAATGAAAAACTGTTTTTT.

The chain has TRBV7-9 and TRBJ1-1; D is perhaps TRBD1 (5 bases). In germline, CDR1 is SEHNR, CDR2 FQNEAQ (reference sequence). V was pared by 4 bases and J by 10 bases, with 16 bases between. This CDR3 contains 13 residues. In DNA form, the CDR3 reads TGTGCCAGCAGCTCCCACCCGCGGGGGGGAGCTTTCTTT. Residues: CASSSHPRGGAFF.

The rearrangement uses TRBV6-5 and TRBJ2-7; D is possibly TRBD1 (5 bases). This CDR3 has 13 residues. V was trimmed by 6 bases and J by 1 base, leaving 10 bases between them. Looked up from germline, CDR1 is MNHEY and CDR2 is SVGAGI. The CDR3 sequence: CASRSGQSYEQYF. CDR3 bases: TGTGCCAGCAGGAGTGGACAATCCTACGAGCAGTACTTC.

This clone was seen once. The chain combines TRBV19 with TRBJ2-6; TRBD2 might be the D (5 bases). This CDR3 is built from 19 residues. Germline V gives CDR1 LNHDA, CDR2 SQIVND (reference sequence). V lost 5 bases to trimming and J lost 0 bases, with 20 bases between them. This chain's CDR3 is CASSLPVLGLASGANVLTF. The DNA of the CDR3 is TGTGCCAGTAGTTTACCGGTTCTCGGACTTGCCTCTGGGGCCAACGTCCTGACTTTC.

V and J are TRBV28 and TRBJ1-3; 8 nucleotides match TRBD1. Germline-derived CDR1 and CDR2 are MDHEN and SYDVKM. The CDR3 loop spans 17 amino acids. With V trimmed by 3 bases and J by 7 bases, 14 bases remained unmatched. The CDR3 DNA follows: TGTGCCAGCAGTTTGGGAGGACAGGGTCGAGTGGGTAACACCATATATTTT. This encodes CASSLGGQGRVGNTIYF.

The chain joins TRBV6-6 to TRBJ1-5; D possibly corresponds to TRBD1 (6 bases). The CDR3 extends over 16 amino acids. Looked up from germline, CDR1 is MNHNY and CDR2 is SVGAGI (reference sequence). V lost 4 bases, J lost 6 bases, and 19 bases lay in between. The CDR3 nucleotides are TGTGCCAGCAGTTTGAAAGGGGGACCTCTTTCTCAGCCCCAGCATTTT. This encodes CASSLKGGPLSQPQHF.

The rearrangement links TRBV9 to TRBJ2-7; TRBD2 aligns across 7 bases. Per germline, CDR1 SGDLS and CDR2 YYNGEE. Losses at the gene ends were 4 bases for V and 5 bases for J; bases not matched to a gene: 6. This CDR3 region has 13 residues. The CDR3 protein is CASSPRGRDEQYF. DNA of the CDR3: TGTGCCAGCAGCCCCCGGGGGAGGGACGAGCAGTACTTC. Variable domain in full (rest from reference TRBV9 and TRBJ2-7): DSGVTQTPKHLITATGQRVTLRCSPRSGDLSVYWYQQSLDQGLQFLIQYYNGEERAKGNILERFSAQQFPDLHSELNLSSLELGDSALYFCASSPRGRDEQYFGPGTRLTVT.

This chain links TRBV7-2 with TRBJ1-5, with a tentative D call TRBD1 (5 bases). There are 13 residues in the CDR3. Trimming took off 5 bases at V and 4 bases at J, with 9 bases between the two ends. The germline V gene encodes CDR1 SGHTA and CDR2 FQGNSA. As DNA, the CDR3 is TGTGCCAGCAGCCCCGACAGTAATCAGCCCCAGCATTTT. It specifies CASSPDSNQPQHF.

The chain carries TRBV9 and TRBJ1-1; possible D gene TRBD1, 5 bases. Germline CDR1 reads SGDLS; CDR2 reads YYNGEE. Between the trimmed V and J ends, which lost 4 bases and 0 bases, there was a span of 13 bases. CDR3 size: 15 residues. In nucleotides, the CDR3 is TGTGCCAGCAGCTTGGGACTGAGCATGAACACTGAAGCTTTCTTT. This gives the protein CASSLGLSMNTEAFF.

The chain recombines TRBV19 with TRBJ2-5; 11 nucleotides agree with TRBD1. The V segment lost 8 bases and the J segment 4 bases; nucleotides outside the gene matches: 12. Germline CDR1 LNHDA, CDR2 SQIVND (reference sequence). This CDR3 has 16 amino acids. The CDR3 region has the DNA TGTGCCAGTGGGGACAGAAGGACAGGGGGCGTAGAGACCCAGTACTTC. This gives the protein CASGDRRTGGVETQYF.

V and J are TRBV6-2 or TRBV6-3 and TRBJ2-5, with 11 bases lining up with TRBD2. The J segment lost 4 bases and the V segment lost 4 bases, leaving 14 bases of the junction unmatched. There are 18 residues in the CDR3. CDR1 and CDR2 (germline): MNHEY, SVGEGT. CDR3 loop: CASSLRPPSGGTRETQYF. In DNA, the CDR3 is TGTGCCAGCAGTTTACGGCCCCCTAGCGGGGGGACTCGAGAGACCCAGTACTTC.

V and J are TRBV5-1 and TRBJ2-1, with D uncertain. This CDR3 is 12 amino acids long. Germline V lookup: CDR1 SGHRS, CDR2 YFSETQ. V dropped 5 bases and J dropped 10 bases, with 13 bases sitting between them. CDR3 coding DNA: TGCGCCAGCAGGGTTAGTAGTCTCGAGCAGTTCTTC. This gives the protein CASRVSSLEQFF. Together with reference TRBV5-1 and TRBJ2-1, the CDR3 gives the full variable domain: KAGVTQTPRYLIKTRGQQVTLSCSPISGHRSVSWYQQTPGQGLQFLFEYFSETQRNKGNFPGRFSGRQFSNSRSEMNVSTLELGDSALYLCASRVSSLEQFFGPGTRLTVL.

This clone appeared a single time. This sequence joins TRBV5-1 and TRBJ2-5; TRBD2 matches 10 bases. CDR3 length: 16 amino acids. With 4 bases clipped from V and 5 bases from J, the junction kept 11 bases outside the gene matches. CDR1 is SGHRS, CDR2 YFSETQ, per germline. For the CDR3, the DNA is TGCGCCAGCAGCCGCGCCGTAGCGGGAGGTGGGGAGACCCAGTACTTC. Its protein product is CASSRAVAGGGETQYF.